The present entry profiles one T cell receptor (beta chain) with its context. What it binds is unknown. The immunoSEQ assay was version 4, run in survey mode. Clones were read by immunoSEQ multiplex PCR, and TCRdb kept only the in-frame ones, dropping some. The repertoire holds 45,000 or so clones, with 70% to 90% as singletons. The CDR3 extends over 14 amino acids. Germline assignment: CDR1 KGHSH and CDR2 LQKENI. V was pared by 4 bases and J by 4 bases, with 6 bases of the junction left unmatched. This entry belongs to a study of persistence of HIV-infected CD4 T cells. Whole-study results and caveats: TCR oligoclonality correlated with proviral oligoclonality in the same sorted populations. Compared with CD3/CD28-stimulated cells, CMV- and Gag-responding cells showed lower TCRbeta richness.

Nonspecific anti-CD3/anti-CD28 bead stimulation represents the broad CD4+ T cell repertoire. Responding CD4+ T cells were sorted by upregulation of both CD40 ligand and CD69. Donors were HIV-1-infected adults who began suppressive ART during chronic infection. Donors had CD4+ T cell counts above 400 cells/uL and were CMV-seropositive. Sequenced material: CD4+ T cells sorted from PBMCs after roughly 18-hour stimulation, taken from a patient who received antiretroviral therapy. The receptor was isolated from an adult woman with HIV who was CMV-seropositive. This chain links TRBV18 with TRBJ1-1, with TRBD1 matching 7 bases. CDR3 sequence reads: CASSLRDRATEAFF. CDR3 in DNA: TGTGCCAGCTCACTAAGGGACAGAGCCACTGAAGCTTTCTTT.